This record concerns one T cell receptor (beta chain) sequence. The antigen is not known. The same CDR3 also results from other DNA sequences found in this sample. The data originate from a study of shared clonotypes between healthy human individuals. Study as a whole: Donors had three CD4 naive, three CD4 memory, two CD8 naive and one CD8 memory plate apiece. Study-wide results and caveats: Generally, naive subsets (rather than memory subsets) showed larger estimated richness.

This CDR3 is 14 amino acids long. CDR1 is SGHRS and CDR2 is YFSETQ in the germline V gene. V was cut by 0 bases and J by 5 bases, with 8 bases left in between. The protocol was immunoSEQ multiplex PCR, while the TCRdb copy is restricted to in-frame clones and leaves out a portion. The sample has approximately 400,000 clones; 96% are singletons. Material: memory CD8+ T cells sorted from blood. Subset noted: CD45RO+ cells pooled with CCR7-negative TemRA cells. The TCR sequence derives from a man aged 25-45 years in good health. This chain connects TRBV5-1 to TRBJ2-2; TRBD2 is a possible D gene (6 bases). The CDR3 spells CASSLAGGTGELFF. For the CDR3, the DNA is TGCGCCAGCAGCTTGGCCGGGGGTACCGGGGAGCTGTTTTTT. The full variable domain, with the rest looked up from reference TRBV5-1 and TRBJ2-2, is KAGVTQTPRYLIKTRGQQVTLSCSPISGHRSVSWYQQTPGQGLQFLFEYFSETQRNKGNFPGRFSGRQFSNSRSEMNVSTLELGDSALYLCASSLAGGTGELFFGEGSRLTVL.